These T cell receptor beta chains were read from a single sample in a study of graft-versus-host responses after intestinal transplantation. Libraries were prepared by immunoSEQ multiplex PCR; TCRdb keeps only in-frame clonotypes and omits some of them. The data contain more than 85,000 clones, about 93% of them singletons. No antigen has been identified for these receptors. The sequences come from unstimulated CD8+ T cells sorted from spleen or lymph node cells, collected before intestinal transplant. These receptors all stem from a human donor who received an intestinal transplant. The CDR3 runs from the conserved cysteine through the conserved F or W. D genes are given only for firm matches. The size of a clone is reported for some rows only, either as once, few or many, or as a class for expanded clones.

J,size,V,D,CDR3,DNA
TRBJ1-6,.,TRBV9,TRBD1,CASSSRDRVDSPLHF,TGTGCCAGCAGCAGCCGGGACAGGGTGGATTCACCCCTCCACTTT
TRBJ1-1,.,TRBV4-3,.,CASSQEVPGVNTEAFF,TGCGCCAGCAGCCAAGAAGTGCCCGGGGTGAACACTGAAGCTTTCTTT
TRBJ2-7,once,TRBV27,.,CASSLKGVGEQYF,TGTGCCAGCAGTTTAAAAGGGGTGGGCGAGCAGTACTTC
TRBJ2-5,once,TRBV25-1,.,CASSEFIGQALETQYF,TGTGCCAGCAGTGAATTTATCGGTCAGGCTTTAGAGACCCAGTACTTC
TRBJ2-3,.,TRBV9,.,CASSVDPPGMGTDTQYF,TGTGCCAGCAGCGTAGATCCGCCAGGGATGGGCACAGATACGCAGTATTTT
TRBJ2-1,.,TRBV7-8,TRBD2,CASSLVLAGDLYNEQFF,TGTGCCAGCAGCTTAGTCCTAGCGGGGGATTTGTACAATGAGCAGTTCTTC
TRBJ2-3,.,TRBV7-2,TRBD1,CASSSRQGFTDTQYF,TGTGCCAGCAGCTCACGACAGGGTTTCACAGATACGCAGTATTTT
TRBJ2-7,.,TRBV6-5,.,CASRSGQNYEQYF,TGTGCCAGCCGTTCTGGACAGAACTACGAGCAGTACTTC
TRBJ2-3,.,TRBV4-3,.,CASSQDRGGPTDTQYF,TGCGCCAGCAGCCAAGATCGCGGAGGGCCCACAGATACGCAGTATTTT
TRBJ1-2,.,TRBV7-9,.,CASSPGGTNYGYTF,TGTGCCAGCAGCCCGGGAGGGACTAACTATGGCTACACCTTC
TRBJ1-5,.,TRBV25-1,.,CASSQGHNQPQHF,TGTGCCAGCAGTCAGGGGCACAATCAGCCCCAGCATTTT
TRBJ2-7,.,TRBV11-2,TRBD2,CASSFGTSGGLPYEQYF,TGTGCCAGCAGCTTTGGGACTAGCGGGGGCCTACCCTACGAGCAGTACTTC
TRBJ2-1,.,TRBV11-3,.,CASSSDSGGSSYNEQFF,TGTGCCAGCAGCTCAGACTCAGGGGGGAGCTCCTACAATGAGCAGTTCTTC
TRBJ2-3,.,TRBV7-2,TRBD2,CASSLAGGGLTDTQYF,TGTGCCAGCAGCTTAGCCGGCGGGGGGCTGACAGATACGCAGTATTTT
TRBJ1-2,.,TRBV19,TRBD1,CASSMILLTGQGLSNGYTF,TGTGCCAGTAGTATGATCCTCCTCACGGGACAGGGATTGTCTAATGGCTACACCTTC
TRBJ2-1,.,TRBV4-3,TRBD2,CASSQDLGSGGAGNEQFF,TGCGCCAGCAGCCAAGATTTGGGAAGCGGGGGGGCCGGAAATGAGCAGTTCTTC
TRBJ2-3,.,TRBV27,.,CASSLYTGTTDTQYF,TGTGCCAGCAGTTTATATACAGGGACCACAGATACGCAGTATTTT
TRBJ1-1,.,TRBV30,.,CAWSVVGGTEAFF,TGTGCCTGGAGTGTAGTGGGGGGCACTGAAGCTTTCTTT
TRBJ1-5,.,TRBV21-1,.,CASNPPIAAISGQGYYSNQPQHF,TGTGCCAGCAACCCGCCGATCGCGGCCATCTCGGGACAGGGTTACTATAGCAATCAGCCCCAGCATTTT
TRBJ2-4,.,TRBV7-8,.,CASSLGLWGGKNIQYF,TGTGCCAGCAGCTTAGGGCTATGGGGAGGCAAAAACATTCAGTACTTC
TRBJ2-1,.,TRBV29-1,.,CSVPTRTDLYNEQFF,TGCAGCGTTCCGACGCGTACAGACCTCTACAATGAGCAGTTCTTC
TRBJ2-3,.,TRBV18,.,CASSSPTGGDTQYF,TGTGCCAGCTCATCACCCACAGGCGGTGATACGCAGTATTTT
TRBJ2-3,.,TRBV5-6,.,CASSFGMTQYF,TGTGCCAGCAGCTTCGGTATGACGCAGTATTTT
TRBJ2-7,.,TRBV7-9,.,CASSPASGYEQYF,TGTGCCAGCAGCCCGGCGAGCGGCTACGAGCAGTACTTC
TRBJ2-7,.,TRBV7-2,TRBD2,CASSISSGAQDEQYF,TGTGCCAGCAGCATTTCTAGCGGGGCCCAAGACGAGCAGTACTTC
TRBJ2-1,.,TRBV27,.,CASSGGPLSNEQFF,TGTGCCAGCAGTGGTGGCCCCCTGTCCAATGAGCAGTTCTTC